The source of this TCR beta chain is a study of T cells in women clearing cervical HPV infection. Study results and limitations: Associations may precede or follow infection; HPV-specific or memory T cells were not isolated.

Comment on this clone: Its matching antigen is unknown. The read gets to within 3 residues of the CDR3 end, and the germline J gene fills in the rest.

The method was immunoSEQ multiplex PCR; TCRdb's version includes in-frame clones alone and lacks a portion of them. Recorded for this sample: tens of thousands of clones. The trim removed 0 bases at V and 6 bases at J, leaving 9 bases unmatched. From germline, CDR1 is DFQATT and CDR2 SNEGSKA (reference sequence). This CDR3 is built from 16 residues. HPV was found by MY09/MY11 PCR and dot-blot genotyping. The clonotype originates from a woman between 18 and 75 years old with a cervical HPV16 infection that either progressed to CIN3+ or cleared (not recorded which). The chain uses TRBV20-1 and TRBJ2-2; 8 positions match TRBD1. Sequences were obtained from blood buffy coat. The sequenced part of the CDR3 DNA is TGCAGTGCTAGAGATTGGGCAGGGGGCGCCGCCGGGGAG. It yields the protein CSARDWAGGAAGE. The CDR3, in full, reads CSARDWAGGAAGELFF.